This T cell receptor (beta chain) was identified during a study of blood T cell repertoires in COVID-19. Original processing methods: Researchers report that nucleated cell counts were estimated from reference gene primer amplification. TCRdb's copy holds only in-frame clones and misses some; the assay was immunoSEQ multiplex PCR. The V and J calls and the clone size are those of that table, but D and trimming were determined from the DNA. The sample lists approximately 250,000 clones; more than 65% were seen once. Germline CDR1 KGHDR, CDR2 SFDVKD. Trimming cost V 4 bases and J 5 bases; bases outside gene matches: 8. The CDR3 has 16 amino acids.

The sample taken for sequencing was peripheral blood. The receptor comes from a woman between 40 and 50 years old who had recovered from COVID-19. The J gene is TRBJ1-2, the V gene TRBV24-1, with 11 bases matching TRBD1. The CDR3 DNA reads as TGTGCCACCAGTGACCTCGGACAGGGGGCACGTTATGGCTACACCTTC. Protein sequence: CATSDLGQGARYGYTF.